Only a few counts were recorded for the clone carrying this T cell receptor (beta chain). What it recognizes is unknown. This may be a read error, as it is one base from a much larger clone. The CDR3 goes on 3 residues after the read ends, and that part is filled in from the germline J gene. This record belongs to a study of T cell clonality in common variable immunodeficiency. Study-level points and caveats: CVID subjects showed higher TCRbeta clonality than healthy controls.

There are 15 residues in the CDR3. Germline-derived CDR1 and CDR2 are SEHNR and FQNEAQ (reference sequence). Here immunoSEQ multiplex PCR was the method, and the copy in TCRdb shows in-frame clones only, minus some. Found here are about 32,000 clones, no singletons; the ten largest cover over 9%. The rearrangement links TRBV7-9 to TRBJ2-3; possible D gene TRBD1, 8 bases. Source material: peripheral blood mononuclear cells. This receptor was identified in a person aged 18 to 75 in good health. Incomplete CDR3 DNA: TGTGCCAGCAGCCGTACAGGGGGGGATAATCAGCCG. Translating gives CASSRTGGDNQP. The entire CDR3 sequence reads CASSRTGGDNQPQYF.